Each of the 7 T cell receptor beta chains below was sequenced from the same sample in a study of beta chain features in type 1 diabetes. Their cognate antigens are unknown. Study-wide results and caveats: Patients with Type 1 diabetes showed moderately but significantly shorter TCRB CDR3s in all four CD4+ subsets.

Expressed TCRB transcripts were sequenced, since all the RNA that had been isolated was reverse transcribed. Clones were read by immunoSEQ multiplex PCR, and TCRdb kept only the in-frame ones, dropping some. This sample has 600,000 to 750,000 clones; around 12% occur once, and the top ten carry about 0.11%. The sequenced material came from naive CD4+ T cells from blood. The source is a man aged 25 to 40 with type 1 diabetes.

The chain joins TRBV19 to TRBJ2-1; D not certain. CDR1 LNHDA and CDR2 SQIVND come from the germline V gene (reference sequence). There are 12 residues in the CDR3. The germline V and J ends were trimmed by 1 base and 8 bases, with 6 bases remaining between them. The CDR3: CASSIGGHEQFF. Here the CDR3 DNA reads TGTGCCAGTAGTATAGGTGGCCATGAGCAGTTCTTC.

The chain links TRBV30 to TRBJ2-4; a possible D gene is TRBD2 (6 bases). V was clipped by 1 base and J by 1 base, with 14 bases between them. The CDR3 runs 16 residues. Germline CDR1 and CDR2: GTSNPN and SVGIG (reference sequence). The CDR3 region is CAWSAGGVLAKNIQYF. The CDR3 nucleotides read TGTGCCTGGAGTGCAGGAGGGGTCCTCGCCAAAAACATTCAGTACTTC.

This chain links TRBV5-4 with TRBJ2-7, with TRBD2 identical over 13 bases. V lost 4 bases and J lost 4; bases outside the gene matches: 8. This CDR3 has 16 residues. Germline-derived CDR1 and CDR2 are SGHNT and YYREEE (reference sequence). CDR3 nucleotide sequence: TGTGCCAGCAGCCCCGGACTAGCGGGGGACTTATACGAGCAGTACTTC. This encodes CASSPGLAGDLYEQYF. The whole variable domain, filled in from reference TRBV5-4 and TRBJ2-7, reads ETGVTQSPTHLIKTRGQQVTLRCSSQSGHNTVSWYQQALGQGPQFIFQYYREEENGRGNFPPRFSGLQFPNYSSELNVNALELDDSALYLCASSPGLAGDLYEQYFGPGTRLTVT.

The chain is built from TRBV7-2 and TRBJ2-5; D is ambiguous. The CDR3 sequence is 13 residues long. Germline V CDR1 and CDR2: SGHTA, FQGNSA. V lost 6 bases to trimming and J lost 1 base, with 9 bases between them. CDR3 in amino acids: CASRLDFQETQYF. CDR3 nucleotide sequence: TGTGCCAGCAGGCTAGATTTCCAAGAGACCCAGTACTTC.

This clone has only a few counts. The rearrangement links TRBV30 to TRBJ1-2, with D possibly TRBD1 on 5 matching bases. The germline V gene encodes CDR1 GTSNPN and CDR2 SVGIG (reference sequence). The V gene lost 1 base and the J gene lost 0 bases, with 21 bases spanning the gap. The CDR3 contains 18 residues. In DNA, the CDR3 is TGTGCCTGGAGTGCACGAGGGACTGCCGAGACCCCTAACTATGGCTACACCTTC. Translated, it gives CAWSARGTAETPNYGYTF.

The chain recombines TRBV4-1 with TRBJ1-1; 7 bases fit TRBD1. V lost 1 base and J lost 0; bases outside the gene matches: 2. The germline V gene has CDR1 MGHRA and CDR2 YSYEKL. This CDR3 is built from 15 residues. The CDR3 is CASSQGQGLNTEAFF. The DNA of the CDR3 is TGCGCCAGCAGCCAAGGACAGGGATTGAACACTGAAGCTTTCTTT.

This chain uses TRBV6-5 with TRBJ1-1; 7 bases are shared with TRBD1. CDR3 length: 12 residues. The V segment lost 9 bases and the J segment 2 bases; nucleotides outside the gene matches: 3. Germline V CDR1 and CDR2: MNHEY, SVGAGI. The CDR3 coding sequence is TGTGCCAGTCAGGGGGTTAACACTGAAGCTTTCTTT. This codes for CASQGVNTEAFF.